These 13 T cell receptor beta chains came from one sample sequenced in a study of cytomegalovirus exposure and HLA in healthy donors. The PCR was carried out with 60 Vbeta primers and 13 Jbeta primers. Measured with immunoSEQ multiplex PCR; TCRdb has only the in-frame clones, and not every one. There are approximately 80,000 clones in the sample; over 65% occur only once, and 20% to 25% lies in the top ten. Sequenced material: PBMCs. Receptor source: a young man in good health and CMV-seropositive.

This chain joins TRBV5-1 and TRBJ1-1; D ambiguous. The V gene's germline CDR1 is SGHRS and CDR2 YFSETQ. Trimming shortened V by 1 base and J by 2 bases, and 3 bases separated the two germline ends. This CDR3 spans 12 amino acids. CDR3 DNA: TGCGCCAGCAGCTTGTTAAACACTGAAGCTTTCTTT. Translated, it gives CASSLLNTEAFF.

The chain carries TRBV5-4 and TRBJ2-5; D not resolved. The CDR3 is 13 residues long. Germline CDR1 and CDR2: SGHNT and YYREEE (reference sequence). V lost 1 base, J lost 5 bases, and 9 bases lay in between. The CDR3 reads CASSLWLQETQYF. In DNA form, the CDR3 reads TGTGCCAGCAGCTTGTGGTTGCAGGAGACCCAGTACTTC.

A few counts support this clone. The chain combines TRBV14 with TRBJ2-5; no firm D call. Germline V gives CDR1 SGHDN, CDR2 FVKESK. The CDR3 is 12 residues long. V was cut by 6 bases and J by 4 bases, with 9 bases left in between. The CDR3 spells CASSHTRETQYF. The CDR3 bases are TGTGCCAGCAGTCACACACGAGAGACCCAGTACTTC.

This rearrangement joins TRBV6-6 to TRBJ1-1, with 8 bases matching TRBD1. Trimming removed 5 bases from V and 1 base from J; junction bases left unmatched: 6. CDR1 is MNHNY, CDR2 SVGAGI, per germline (reference sequence). This CDR3 contains 15 residues. The CDR3 here is CASSQPGTGNTEAFF. The CDR3 coding sequence is TGTGCCAGCAGTCAGCCTGGGACAGGGAACACTGAAGCTTTCTTT.

The J gene is TRBJ2-3, the V gene TRBV6-5; TRBD2 might be the D (6 bases). The CDR3 covers 13 residues. V shed 6 bases and J shed 5 bases, with 12 bases lying between them. CDR1 is MNHEY and CDR2 is SVGAGI in the germline V gene. CDR3 in DNA: TGTGCCAGCAGCCCGCCGGGACTAGATACGCAGTATTTT. Amino acids: CASSPPGLDTQYF.

This clone has more than one count but fewer than ten. This sequence joins TRBV9 and TRBJ2-1, with D maybe TRBD2 (5 bases). V gave up 0 bases and J gave up 8 bases, with 12 bases separating them. CDR3 size: 14 residues. The germline CDR1 and CDR2 sequences are SGDLS and YYNGEE. CDR3 DNA sequence: TGTGCCAGCAGCGTAGGTGTTCAAGCGGATGAGCAGTTCTTC. It translates to CASSVGVQADEQFF. The full variable domain, its missing parts supplied by reference TRBV9 and TRBJ2-1, is DSGVTQTPKHLITATGQRVTLRCSPRSGDLSVYWYQQSLDQGLQFLIQYYNGEERAKGNILERFSAQQFPDLHSELNLSSLELGDSALYFCASSVGVQADEQFFGPGTRLTVL.

The chain recombines TRBV18 with TRBJ2-7; 7 bases agree with TRBD1. Looked up from germline, CDR1 is KGHSH and CDR2 is LQKENI. The CDR3 has 15 residues. With V trimmed by 0 bases and J by 3 bases, 5 bases remained unmatched. The CDR3 protein is CASSPPTQGFYEQYF. CDR3 sequence (DNA): TGTGCCAGCTCACCACCGACACAGGGGTTCTACGAGCAGTACTTC.

The chain links TRBV28 to TRBJ2-7, with 7 positions matching TRBD2. Germline V lookup: CDR1 MDHEN, CDR2 SYDVKM. The CDR3 length is 14 residues. With 3 bases clipped from V and 3 bases from J, the junction kept 5 bases outside the gene matches. This CDR3 is CASSFGLADYEQYF. In DNA, the CDR3 is TGTGCCAGCAGTTTCGGCCTAGCGGACTACGAGCAGTACTTC.

The chain joins TRBV29-1 to TRBJ2-1; a weak D match, TRBD1 (5 bases). The germline V gene has CDR1 SQVTM and CDR2 ANQGSEA. The CDR3 has 14 amino acids. The V end was cut by 7 bases, the J end by 6 bases, with 19 bases between. Here the CDR3 reads CSGGRTDLGNEQFF. The CDR3 DNA is TGCAGCGGGGGCAGAACGGATCTAGGCAATGAGCAGTTCTTC.

This rearrangement joins TRBV7-3 to TRBJ2-3, with D perhaps TRBD2 (6 bases). The CDR3 is made up of 14 amino acids. The V end lost 4 bases, the J end lost 3 bases, and 11 bases lay between the germline ends. Germline V lookup: CDR1 SGHTA, CDR2 FQGTGA. The CDR3 sequence: CASSSRDSTDTQYF. The CDR3 DNA is TGTGCCAGCAGCTCCCGGGACTCTACAGATACGCAGTATTTT.

J is TRBJ2-3 and V is TRBV29-1, with D perhaps TRBD1 (5 bases). Germline values: CDR1 SQVTM, CDR2 ANQGSEA. V was cut by 4 bases and J by 0 bases, with 14 bases left in between. The CDR3 contains 15 residues. The CDR3 sequence: CSVGVTASSTDTQYF. The CDR3 DNA follows: TGCAGCGTTGGGGTGACAGCATCTAGCACAGATACGCAGTATTTT.

The V call is TRBV7-9, the J call TRBJ2-7; 7 nucleotides align to TRBD2. This CDR3 comprises 16 residues. The junction had 14 bases not matched to a gene; V was cut back by 3 bases and J by 6 bases. Germline CDR1 and CDR2: SEHNR and FQNEAQ (reference sequence). The CDR3 DNA follows: TGTGCCAGCAGCTTGAGTGAGACGGGGGGTCCAAGCGAGCAGTACTTC. It encodes CASSLSETGGPSEQYF.

This chain joins TRBV30 and TRBJ2-2, with D possibly being TRBD2 (5 bases). The germline CDR1 and CDR2 sequences are GTSNPN and SVGIG (reference sequence). The CDR3 is 15 amino acids. V was clipped by 0 bases and J by 2 bases, with 10 bases between them. The CDR3 spells CAWSVLEGNTGELFF. The CDR3 DNA reads as TGTGCCTGGAGTGTACTTGAGGGAAACACCGGGGAGCTGTTTTTT.